The 30 T cell receptor beta chains below were found in one sample sequenced in a study of vaccination and CD4 T cells after COVID-19 (dated by TCRdb to 2022 to 2024). What these receptors recognize is not known. Library preparation used PCR. TCRdb shows the sequencer as Illumina iSeq 100. DNA from cultured CD4+ T cells was subjected to TCR sequencing with the Oncomine TCR Beta short-read assay at the Johns Hopkins FTIC core. TCRdb itself trimmed the public reads at Q25 with fastp, ran MiXCR and retained productive beta chains. Rows are combined by CDR3 protein, so each entry shows the most common genes and DNA. For this sample there are over 20,000 distinct CDR3 sequences; around 45% appear just once. The ten top clones hold approximately 13% of the sample. The label giving this sample's treatment or condition can be read as: approximately 10-day PBMC culture with coronavirus spike peptide pools or control peptides (ViraFEST assay).

The sample taken for sequencing was CD4+ T cells from blood, cultured in vitro. These receptors came from a human donor who had recovered from COVID-19.

V usage is TRBV20-1 and J usage is TRBJ2-5; D may be TRBD1 or TRBD2 (5 bases each). CDR3 length: 15 amino acids. The V end was cut by 6 bases, the J end by 1 base, with 18 bases between. Germline loops: CDR1 DFQATT, CDR2 SNEGSKA (reference sequence). The CDR3 sequence: CSATGTPGSQETQYF. CDR3 nucleotides: TGCAGTGCAACCGGGACGCCGGGGAGCCAAGAGACCCAGTACTTC.

This clonotype occurred a few times. The chain links TRBV20-1 to TRBJ1-5; a weak D match, TRBD1 (6 bases). Germline V gene data show CDR1 as DFQATT and CDR2 as SNEGSKA (reference sequence). The V end lost 3 bases, the J end lost 0 bases, and 9 bases lay between the germline ends. This CDR3 has 14 amino acids. The DNA of the CDR3 is TGCAGTGCTAGGGTCAGGGGTAGCAATCAGCCCCAGCATTTT. Protein product: CSARVRGSNQPQHF.

The genes are TRBV18 and TRBJ2-7; TRBD2 agrees at 7 bases. The CDR3 has 14 residues. From germline, CDR1 is KGHSH and CDR2 LQKENI. Trimming cost V 3 bases and J 4 bases; bases outside gene matches: 6. DNA for the CDR3: TGTGCCAGCTCACCGAATGCGGGAGAATACGAGCAGTACTTC. This translates into CASSPNAGEYEQYF.

J is TRBJ2-1 and V is TRBV20-1, with 7 nucleotides matching TRBD2. CDR3 size: 14 residues. The V gene's germline CDR1 is DFQATT and CDR2 SNEGSKA (reference sequence). The ends lost 3 bases at V and 3 bases at J; junction bases unmatched: 5. The CDR3, as DNA: TGCAGTGCTAGGCCCTCTAGCGGCTACAATGAGCAGTTCTTC. It specifies CSARPSSGYNEQFF.

The rearrangement uses TRBV24-1 and TRBJ2-7, with D uncertain. V was shortened by 6 bases and J by 7 bases, with 12 bases between the two germline ends. The CDR3 is 12 amino acids. Germline V gene data show CDR1 as KGHDR and CDR2 as SFDVKD. The CDR3 spells CATSSVGYEQYF. The CDR3, as DNA: TGTGCCACCAGTTCCGTCGGCTATGAGCAGTACTTC.

The sample holds a few counts of this clonotype. The chain links TRBV19 to TRBJ2-2, with TRBD1 matching 8 bases. The germline V gene has CDR1 LNHDA and CDR2 SQIVND (reference sequence). CDR3 length: 16 residues. The CDR3, as DNA: TGTGCTACCCTACTCCCCGGGACAGGGAACACCGGGGAGCTGTTTTTT. It translates to CATLLPGTGNTGELFF.

The chain joins TRBV20-1 to TRBJ2-1; D is possibly TRBD2 (6 bases). The germline gives CDR1 DFQATT, CDR2 SNEGSKA (reference sequence). Between the trimmed V and J ends, which lost 7 bases and 7 bases, there was a span of 14 bases. The CDR3 spans 12 residues. DNA of the CDR3: TGCAGTGACTCCGGGAGCGGTAATGAGCAGTTCTTC. Its translation: CSDSGSGNEQFF.

The chain links TRBV7-2 to TRBJ2-5; TRBD2 agrees at 8 bases. The J segment lost 2 bases and the V segment lost 5 bases, leaving 7 bases of the junction unmatched. The CDR3 totals 15 residues. Looked up from germline, CDR1 is SGHTA and CDR2 is FQGNSA. The CDR3 region has the DNA TGTGCCAGCAGCCCGGGGACTAGTCTACAAGAGACCCAGTACTTC. This encodes CASSPGTSLQETQYF.

The V gene is TRBV6-1, the J gene TRBJ1-3; 8 nucleotides align to TRBD1. The CDR3 extends over 17 amino acids. The V gene's germline CDR1 is MNHNS and CDR2 SASEGT. Trimming at V came to 3 bases and at J to 0 bases, leaving 7 bases not matched to a gene. The CDR3 loop reads CASSDPPGGLSGNTIYF. The DNA of the CDR3 is TGTGCCAGCAGTGACCCCCCAGGGGGCCTCTCTGGAAACACCATATATTTT.

V is TRBV20-1 and J is TRBJ2-3; 10 bases fit TRBD2. In germline, CDR1 is DFQATT, CDR2 SNEGSKA (reference sequence). J gave up 4 bases and V 7 bases, and 8 bases lay outside the gene matches. There are 14 residues in the CDR3. This chain's CDR3 is CSVKREGLSDTQYF. Here the CDR3 DNA reads TGCAGTGTAAAGCGGGAGGGCCTCTCAGATACGCAGTATTTT.

The V and J genes are TRBV20-1 and TRBJ1-2; TRBD1 aligns across 8 bases. V was clipped by 7 bases and J by 4 bases; unmatched bases: 14. Germline CDR1 and CDR2: DFQATT and SNEGSKA (reference sequence). CDR3 size: 15 residues. The CDR3 is CSVVAPGTGLYGYTF. Written as DNA, the CDR3 is TGCAGTGTCGTTGCTCCCGGGACAGGACTCTATGGCTACACCTTC.

By share, this clonotype counts as medium-sized. V and J are TRBV2 and TRBJ2-7; D is undetermined. V lost 3 bases to trimming and J lost 0 bases, with 3 bases between them. The CDR3 runs to 12 residues. Germline V lookup: CDR1 SNHLY, CDR2 FYNNEI. CDR3 sequence: CASSDLSYEQYF. The CDR3 DNA is TGTGCCAGCAGTGATCTCTCCTACGAGCAGTACTTC.

The CDR3 region has the DNA TGCGCCAGCAGCTTACGAGAGGGGGTGGGGACCCAGTACTTC. This gives the protein CASSLREGVGTQYF. This rearrangement joins TRBV5-1 to TRBJ2-5, with D tentatively TRBD1 (6 bases). Trimming cost V 2 bases and J 7 bases, with 15 bases left between them. The V gene's germline CDR1 is SGHRS and CDR2 YFSETQ. This CDR3 contains 14 residues.

V gene TRBV11-1 combines with J gene TRBJ2-3; no clear D. The CDR3 covers 12 residues. The germline V and J ends were trimmed by 3 bases and 0 bases, with 1 base remaining between them. CDR1 SGHAT and CDR2 FQDESV come from the germline V gene (reference sequence). The CDR3 nucleotides are TGTGCCAGCAGCTTCAGCACAGATACGCAGTATTTT. It codes for CASSFSTDTQYF. Full variable domain (outside the CDR3, taken from reference TRBV11-1 and TRBJ2-3): EAEVAQSPRYKITEKSQAVAFWCDPISGHATLYWYRQILGQGPELLVQFQDESVVDDSQLPKDRFSAERLKGVDSTLKIQPAELGDSAMYLCASSFSTDTQYFGPGTRLTVL.

J is TRBJ2-1 and V is TRBV18; D gene ambiguous. The CDR3 runs to 15 residues. CDR1 is KGHSH, CDR2 LQKENI, per germline. Trimming removed 1 base at V and 5 bases at J, with 12 bases between. CDR3 loop: CASSPRVSWDNEQFF. DNA for the CDR3: TGTGCCAGCTCACCACGCGTATCATGGGACAATGAGCAGTTCTTC.

The J gene is TRBJ2-1, the V gene TRBV20-1, with TRBD2 matching over 10 bases. J lost 4 bases, V lost 6 bases, and 6 bases had no gene match. CDR3 length: 14 residues. CDR1 DFQATT and CDR2 SNEGSKA come from the germline V gene (reference sequence). This chain's CDR3 is CSAKNSGGYNEQFF. For the CDR3, the DNA is TGCAGTGCAAAGAATAGCGGGGGGTACAATGAGCAGTTCTTC.

V is TRBV2 and J is TRBJ2-2; TRBD1 matches 7 bases. CDR1 is SNHLY and CDR2 is FYNNEI in the germline V gene. The CDR3 sequence is 16 residues long. Germline trimming cut 4 bases from V and 7 bases from J; bases unmatched to any gene: 12. CDR3 loop: CASSVYEGAWFGELFF. DNA of the CDR3: TGTGCCAGCAGTGTTTATGAGGGGGCTTGGTTCGGGGAGCTGTTTTTT. The variable domain in full, with the rest retrieved from reference TRBV2 and TRBJ2-2, is EPEVTQTPSHQVTQMGQEVILRCVPISNHLYFYWYRQILGQKVEFLVSFYNNEISEKSEIFDDQFSVERPDGSNFTLKIRSTKLEDSAMYFCASSVYEGAWFGELFFGEGSRLTVL.

The chain has TRBV9 and TRBJ1-6; the D is unclear. The CDR3 contains 13 residues. CDR1 is SGDLS, CDR2 YYNGEE, per germline. V was clipped by 4 bases and J by 7 bases, with 9 bases between them. The CDR3 DNA is TGTGCCAGCAGCCCTACTACCAATTCACCCCTCCACTTT. Amino acids: CASSPTTNSPLHF.

The chain combines TRBV28 with TRBJ1-3; TRBD1 aligns across 7 bases. The CDR3 consists of 16 residues. Germline values: CDR1 MDHEN, CDR2 SYDVKM. J was trimmed by 4 bases and V by 6 bases; bases with no gene match: 12. This chain's CDR3 is CASRRNQGGLGNTIYF. DNA for the CDR3: TGTGCCAGCAGGAGAAATCAGGGGGGATTAGGAAACACCATATATTTT. Drawing the rest from reference TRBV28 and TRBJ1-3, the complete variable domain is DVKVTQSSRYLVKRTGEKVFLECVQDMDHENMFWYRQDPGLGLRLIYFSYDVKMKEKGDIPEGYSVSREKKERFSLILESASTNQTSMYLCASRRNQGGLGNTIYFGEGSWLTVV.

This clonotype was detected a few times. J is TRBJ1-2 and V is TRBV20-1, with 12 bases fitting TRBD1. The V gene end was trimmed by 3 bases and the J gene end by 4 bases; junction bases not matched to a gene: 3. Germline V gene lookup returns CDR1 DFQATT and CDR2 SNEGSKA (reference sequence). This CDR3 spans 14 amino acids. CDR3 DNA: TGCAGTGCTAGCGGGACAGGGGGCTTCTATGGCTACACCTTC. This sequence encodes CSASGTGGFYGYTF.

This clonotype was counted a few times. The rearrangement joins TRBV24-1 to TRBJ2-3; possible D gene TRBD2, 6 bases. V gave up 1 base and J gave up 0 bases, with 7 bases separating them. Germline CDR1 reads KGHDR; CDR2 reads SFDVKD. CDR3 size: 15 residues. The CDR3 protein is CATSDFSGSTDTQYF. Written as DNA, the CDR3 is TGTGCCACCAGTGATTTTAGCGGCAGCACAGATACGCAGTATTTT.

The chain uses TRBV28 and TRBJ2-7, with D unclear. V was cut by 4 bases and J by 0 bases, with 7 bases left in between. The CDR3 loop spans 13 amino acids. In germline, CDR1 is MDHEN, CDR2 SYDVKM. CDR3 amino acids: CASSYSNSYEQYF. DNA for the CDR3: TGTGCCAGCAGTTACTCGAACTCCTACGAGCAGTACTTC.

This chain connects TRBV21-1 to TRBJ2-7; the listed D gene, TRBD1, was not tested against the DNA. TRBV21-1 is assigned pseudogene status. This CDR3 is built from 15 residues. CDR3 protein: CASSMRRDREDEQYF. The CDR3 nucleotides read TGTGCCAGCAGCATGCGCCGGGACAGGGAGGACGAGCAGTACTTC.

This clonotype was detected only once. CDR3 sequence reads: CAISDSVSNQPQHF. The CDR3 coding sequence is TGTGCCATCAGTGATTCGGTTAGCAATCAGCCCCAGCATTTT. The chain recombines TRBV10-3 with TRBJ1-5, with D unclear. CDR1 is ENHRY, CDR2 SYGVKD, per germline. Trimming stripped 3 bases from V and 0 bases from J, with 6 bases between. The CDR3 is 14 amino acids.

The chain joins TRBV6-1 to TRBJ1-5; D uncertain. The V end lost 2 bases, the J end lost 6 bases, and 11 bases lay between the germline ends. The CDR3 spans 14 residues. Germline CDR1 and CDR2: MNHNS and SASEGT. The CDR3 sequence: CASSEWGMGQPQHF. CDR3 DNA sequence: TGTGCCAGCAGTGAATGGGGAATGGGTCAGCCCCAGCATTTT.

Written as DNA, the CDR3 is TGTGCCAGTAGTATAAGAACTCCGGACAGCAGCCCCAGGTGGCAGTACTTC. Amino acid sequence: CASSIRTPDSSPRWQYF. This chain connects TRBV19 to TRBJ2-7; D perhaps matches TRBD1 (6 bases). CDR1 LNHDA and CDR2 SQIVND come from the germline V gene (reference sequence). Deletions cut 2 bases from V and 9 bases from J, with 26 bases between. CDR3 length: 17 amino acids.

The chain has TRBV5-4 and TRBJ1-1; D ambiguous. The CDR3 loop spans 11 amino acids. V shed 6 bases and J shed 3 bases, with 6 bases lying between them. The V gene's germline CDR1 is SGHNT and CDR2 YYREEE (reference sequence). The CDR3 protein is CASKGYTEAFF. Here the CDR3 DNA reads TGTGCCAGCAAAGGTTACACTGAAGCTTTCTTT.

This clonotype has a handful of counts. V usage is TRBV12-3 or TRBV12-4 and J usage is TRBJ1-2, with no clear D. This CDR3 is 12 amino acids long. V was shortened by 4 bases and J by 4 bases, with 7 bases between the two germline ends. The CDR3 nucleotides are TGTGCCAGCAGTTCTACACCCTATGGCTACACCTTC. Translating it yields CASSSTPYGYTF.

The V gene is TRBV5-1, the J gene TRBJ2-3, with 11 bases aligning to TRBD1. The CDR3 contains 14 residues. Germline CDR1 reads SGHRS; CDR2 reads YFSETQ. V lost 7 bases and J lost 3; bases outside the gene matches: 4. This CDR3 reads CASRTGGATDTQYF. CDR3 DNA: TGCGCCAGCCGGACAGGGGGCGCAACAGATACGCAGTATTTT. Full variable domain (rest looked up from reference TRBV5-1 and TRBJ2-3): KAGVTQTPRYLIKTRGQQVTLSCSPISGHRSVSWYQQTPGQGLQFLFEYFSETQRNKGNFPGRFSGRQFSNSRSEMNVSTLELGDSALYLCASRTGGATDTQYFGPGTRLTVL.

V and J are TRBV7-6 and TRBJ2-7, with 11 positions matching TRBD2. The V gene's germline CDR1 is SGHVS and CDR2 FNYEAQ. V was pared by 5 bases and J by 2 bases, with 8 bases of the junction left unmatched. The CDR3 spans 16 residues. Here the CDR3 DNA reads TGTGCCAGCAGCCTCAGACCGGGACTAGCGGCCTACGAGCAGTACTTC. This translates into CASSLRPGLAAYEQYF.